Sequencing of this T cell receptor (beta chain) was carried out in a study of blood T cell repertoires in COVID-19. For the study at large: Acute and convalescent COVID-19 specimens originated in the United States, Italy and Spain.

Authors' data handling: Reference gene primer amplification gave nucleated cell count estimates. TCRdb keeps only in-frame clones here, not all; method: immunoSEQ multiplex PCR. The V and J calls and clone size are taken from that table; D and trimming were inferred from the DNA. The sample has 200,000 to 300,000 clones; around 87% are singletons. The TCR was taken from a woman aged 40 to 55 who had recovered from COVID-19. The specimen was peripheral blood.

The DNA of the CDR3 is TGCAGCGGCGCCGACACCTTTAGCACAGATACGCAGTATTTT. Protein product: CSGADTFSTDTQYF. The V gene is TRBV29-1, the J gene TRBJ2-3; the D is unclear. Germline CDR1 reads SQVTM; CDR2 reads ANQGSEA. This CDR3 spans 14 amino acids. The V end was cut by 7 bases, the J end by 0 bases, with 14 bases between.